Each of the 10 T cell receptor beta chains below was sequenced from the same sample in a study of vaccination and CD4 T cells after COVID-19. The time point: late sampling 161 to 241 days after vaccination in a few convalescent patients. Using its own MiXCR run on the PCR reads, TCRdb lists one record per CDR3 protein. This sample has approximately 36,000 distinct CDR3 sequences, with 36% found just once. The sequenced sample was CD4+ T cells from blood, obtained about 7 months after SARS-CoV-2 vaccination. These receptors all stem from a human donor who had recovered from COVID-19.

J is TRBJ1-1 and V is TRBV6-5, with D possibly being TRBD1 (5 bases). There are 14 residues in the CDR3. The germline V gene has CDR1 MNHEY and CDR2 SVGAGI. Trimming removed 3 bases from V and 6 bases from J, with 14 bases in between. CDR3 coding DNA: TGTGCCAGCAGTTATCTCCCTGGGGGGGCTGAAGCTTTCTTT. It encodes CASSYLPGGAEAFF.

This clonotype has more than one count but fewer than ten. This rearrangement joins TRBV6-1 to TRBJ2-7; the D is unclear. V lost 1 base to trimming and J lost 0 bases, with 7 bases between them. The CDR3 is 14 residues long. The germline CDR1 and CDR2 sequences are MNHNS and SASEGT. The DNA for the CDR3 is TGTGCCAGCAGTGAAGAACGAATCTCCTACGAGCAGTACTTC. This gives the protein CASSEERISYEQYF.

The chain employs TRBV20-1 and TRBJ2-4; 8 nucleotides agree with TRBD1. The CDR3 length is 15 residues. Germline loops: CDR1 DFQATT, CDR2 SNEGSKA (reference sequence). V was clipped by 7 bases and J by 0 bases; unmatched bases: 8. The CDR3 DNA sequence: TGCAGTGGGGACAGGCAGACTCGAGCCAAAAACATTCAGTACTTC. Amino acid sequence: CSGDRQTRAKNIQYF.

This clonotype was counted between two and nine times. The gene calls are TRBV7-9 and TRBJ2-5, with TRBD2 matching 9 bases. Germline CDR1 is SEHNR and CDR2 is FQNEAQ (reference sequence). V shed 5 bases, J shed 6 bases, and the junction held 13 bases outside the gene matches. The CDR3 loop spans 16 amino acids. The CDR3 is CASSPLSGSSLQTQYF. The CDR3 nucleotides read TGTGCCAGCAGCCCCCTTAGCGGGAGTTCTCTTCAGACCCAGTACTTC. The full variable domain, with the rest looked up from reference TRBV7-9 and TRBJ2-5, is DTGVSQNPRHKITKRGQNVTFRCDPISEHNRLYWYRQTLGQGPEFLTYFQNEAQLEKSRLLSDRFSAERPKGSFSTLEIQRTEQGDSAMYLCASSPLSGSSLQTQYFGPGTRLLVL.

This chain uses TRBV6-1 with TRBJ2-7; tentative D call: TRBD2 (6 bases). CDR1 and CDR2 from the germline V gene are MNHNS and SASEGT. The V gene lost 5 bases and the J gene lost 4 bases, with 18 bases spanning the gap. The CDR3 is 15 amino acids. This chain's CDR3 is CASSSPGSSKYEQYF. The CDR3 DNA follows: TGTGCCAGCAGTAGCCCCGGGAGTAGCAAGTACGAGCAGTACTTC.

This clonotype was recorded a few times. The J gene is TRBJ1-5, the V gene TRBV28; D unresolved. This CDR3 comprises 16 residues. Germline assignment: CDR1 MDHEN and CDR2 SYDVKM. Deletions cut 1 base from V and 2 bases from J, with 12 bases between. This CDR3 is CASSLLAGARNQPQHF. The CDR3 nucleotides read TGTGCCAGCAGTTTATTAGCCGGAGCCCGCAATCAGCCCCAGCATTTT.

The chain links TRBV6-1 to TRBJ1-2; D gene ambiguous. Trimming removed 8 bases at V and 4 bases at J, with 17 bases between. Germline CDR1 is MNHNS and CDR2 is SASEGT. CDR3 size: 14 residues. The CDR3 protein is CASQRRSTGYGYTF. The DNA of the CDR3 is TGTGCCAGCCAGCGACGATCAACGGGCTATGGCTACACCTTC.

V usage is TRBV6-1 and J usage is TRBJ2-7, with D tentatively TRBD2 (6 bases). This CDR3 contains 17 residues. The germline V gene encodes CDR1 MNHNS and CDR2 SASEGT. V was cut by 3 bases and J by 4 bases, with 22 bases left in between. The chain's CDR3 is CASSEILTPTGVYEQYF. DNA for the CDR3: TGTGCCAGCAGTGAGATCCTCACGCCGACGGGGGTGTACGAGCAGTACTTC.

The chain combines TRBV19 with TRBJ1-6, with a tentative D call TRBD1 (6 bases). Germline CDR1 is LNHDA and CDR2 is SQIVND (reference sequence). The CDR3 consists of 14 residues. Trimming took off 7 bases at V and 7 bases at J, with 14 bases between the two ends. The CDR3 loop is CASTTGENNSPLHF. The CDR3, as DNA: TGTGCCAGTACGACAGGCGAAAACAATTCACCCCTCCACTTT. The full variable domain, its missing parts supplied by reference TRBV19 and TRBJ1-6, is DGGITQSPKYLFRKEGQNVTLSCEQNLNHDAMYWYRQDPGQGLRLIYYSQIVNDFQKGDIAEGYSVSREKKESFPLTVTSAQKNPTAFYLCASTTGENNSPLHFGNGTRLTVT.

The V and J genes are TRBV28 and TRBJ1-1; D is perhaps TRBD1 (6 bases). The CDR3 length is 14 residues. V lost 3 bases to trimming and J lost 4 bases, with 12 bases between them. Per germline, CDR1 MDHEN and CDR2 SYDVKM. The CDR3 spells CASSLLSGVTEAFF. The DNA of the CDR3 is TGTGCCAGCAGTTTGCTATCAGGGGTCACTGAAGCTTTCTTT.